This TCR beta chain originates from a study of PD-L1 blockade in urothelial cancer. Germline V gene data show CDR1 as PRHDT and CDR2 as FYEKMQ (reference sequence). Trimming removed 3 bases from V and 5 bases from J; junction bases left unmatched: 1. The CDR3 covers 14 residues. TCRdb's table, derived via immunoSEQ multiplex PCR, lists solely in-frame clones and lacks some. Of under 25,000 clones listed, 82% are singletons. Sample time point: peripheral blood 6 weeks after treatment start. The material sequenced was PBMCs, taken around atezolizumab (anti-PD-L1) treatment. The clonotype comes from a man between 65 and 80 years old with urothelial cancer. The rearrangement uses TRBV13 and TRBJ1-4, with 9 bases lining up with TRBD1. DNA for the CDR3: TGTGCCAGCAGCTTGGGACAGGGAAATGAAAAACTGTTTTTT. This gives the protein CASSLGQGNEKLFF.